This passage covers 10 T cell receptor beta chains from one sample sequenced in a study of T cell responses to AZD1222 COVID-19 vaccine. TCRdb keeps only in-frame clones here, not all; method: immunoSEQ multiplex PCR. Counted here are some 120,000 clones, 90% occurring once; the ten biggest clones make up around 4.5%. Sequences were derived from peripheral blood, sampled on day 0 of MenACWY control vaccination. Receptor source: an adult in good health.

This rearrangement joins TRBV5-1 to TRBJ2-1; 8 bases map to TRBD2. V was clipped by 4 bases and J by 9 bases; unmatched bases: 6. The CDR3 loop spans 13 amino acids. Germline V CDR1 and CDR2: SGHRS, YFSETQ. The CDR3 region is CASSAGGPIEQFF. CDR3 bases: TGCGCCAGCAGCGCGGGAGGCCCAATTGAGCAGTTCTTC.

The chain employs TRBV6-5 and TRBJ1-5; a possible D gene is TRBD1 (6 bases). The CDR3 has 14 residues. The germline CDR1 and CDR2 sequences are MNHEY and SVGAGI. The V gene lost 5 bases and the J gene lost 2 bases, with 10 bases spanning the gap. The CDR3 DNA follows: TGTGCCAGCAGTAGGGGGGACCGCAATCAGCCCCAGCATTTT. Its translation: CASSRGDRNQPQHF.

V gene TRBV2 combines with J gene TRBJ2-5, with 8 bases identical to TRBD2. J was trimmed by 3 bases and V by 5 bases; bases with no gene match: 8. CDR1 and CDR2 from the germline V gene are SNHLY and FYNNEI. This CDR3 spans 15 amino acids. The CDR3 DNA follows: TGTGCCAGCAGTAAAGGACTAGCAGACAAAGAGACCCAGTACTTC. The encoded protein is CASSKGLADKETQYF. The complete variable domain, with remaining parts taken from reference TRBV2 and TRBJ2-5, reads EPEVTQTPSHQVTQMGQEVILRCVPISNHLYFYWYRQILGQKVEFLVSFYNNEISEKSEIFDDQFSVERPDGSNFTLKIRSTKLEDSAMYFCASSKGLADKETQYFGPGTRLLVL.

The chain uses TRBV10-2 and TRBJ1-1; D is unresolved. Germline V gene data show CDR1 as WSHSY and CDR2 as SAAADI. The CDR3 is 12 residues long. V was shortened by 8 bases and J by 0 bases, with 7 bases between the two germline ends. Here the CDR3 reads CASGSMNTEAFF. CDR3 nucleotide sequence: TGCGCCAGCGGTTCCATGAACACTGAAGCTTTCTTT.

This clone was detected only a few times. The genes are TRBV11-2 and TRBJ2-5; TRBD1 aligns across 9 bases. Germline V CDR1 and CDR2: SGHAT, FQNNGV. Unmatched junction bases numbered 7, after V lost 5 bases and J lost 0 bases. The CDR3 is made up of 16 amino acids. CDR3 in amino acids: CASSTTGGSHQETQYF. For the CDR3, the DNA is TGTGCCAGCAGCACGACAGGGGGGTCCCACCAAGAGACCCAGTACTTC.

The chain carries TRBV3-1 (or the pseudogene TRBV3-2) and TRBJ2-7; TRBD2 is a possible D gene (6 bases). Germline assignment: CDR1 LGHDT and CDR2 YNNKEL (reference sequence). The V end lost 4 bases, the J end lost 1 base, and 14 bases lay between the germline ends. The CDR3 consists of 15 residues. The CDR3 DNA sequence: TGTGCCAGCAGCCGGCGGGACGGGAAGTCCTACGAGCAGTACTTC. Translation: CASSRRDGKSYEQYF.

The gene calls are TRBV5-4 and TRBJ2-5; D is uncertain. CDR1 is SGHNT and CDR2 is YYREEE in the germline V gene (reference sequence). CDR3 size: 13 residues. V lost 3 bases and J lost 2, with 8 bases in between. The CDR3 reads CASSSPWQETQYF. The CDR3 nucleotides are TGTGCCAGCAGCTCCCCGTGGCAAGAGACCCAGTACTTC. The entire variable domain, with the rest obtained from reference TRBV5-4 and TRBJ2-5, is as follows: ETGVTQSPTHLIKTRGQQVTLRCSSQSGHNTVSWYQQALGQGPQFIFQYYREEENGRGNFPPRFSGLQFPNYSSELNVNALELDDSALYLCASSSPWQETQYFGPGTRLLVL.

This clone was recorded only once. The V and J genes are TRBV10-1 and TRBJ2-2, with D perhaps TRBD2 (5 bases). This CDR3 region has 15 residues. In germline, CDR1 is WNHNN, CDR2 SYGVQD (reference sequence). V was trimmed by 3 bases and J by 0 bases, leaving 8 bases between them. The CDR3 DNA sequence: TGCGCCAGCAGTGATCCGGGGACGAACACCGGGGAGCTGTTTTTT. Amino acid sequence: CASSDPGTNTGELFF.

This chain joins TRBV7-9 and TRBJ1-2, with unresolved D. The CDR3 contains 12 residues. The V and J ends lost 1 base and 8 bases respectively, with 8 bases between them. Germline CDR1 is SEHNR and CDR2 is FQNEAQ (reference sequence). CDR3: CASSLGTRGYTF. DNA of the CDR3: TGTGCCAGCAGCTTAGGGACGAGAGGCTACACCTTC.

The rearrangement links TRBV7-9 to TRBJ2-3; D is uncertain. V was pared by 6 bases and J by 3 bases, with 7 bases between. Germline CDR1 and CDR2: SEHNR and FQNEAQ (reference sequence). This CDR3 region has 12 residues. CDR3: CASSSPTDTQYF. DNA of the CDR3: TGTGCCAGCAGTTCCCCGACAGATACGCAGTATTTT. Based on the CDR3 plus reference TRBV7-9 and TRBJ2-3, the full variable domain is DTGVSQNPRHKITKRGQNVTFRCDPISEHNRLYWYRQTLGQGPEFLTYFQNEAQLEKSRLLSDRFSAERPKGSFSTLEIQRTEQGDSAMYLCASSSPTDTQYFGPGTRLTVL.